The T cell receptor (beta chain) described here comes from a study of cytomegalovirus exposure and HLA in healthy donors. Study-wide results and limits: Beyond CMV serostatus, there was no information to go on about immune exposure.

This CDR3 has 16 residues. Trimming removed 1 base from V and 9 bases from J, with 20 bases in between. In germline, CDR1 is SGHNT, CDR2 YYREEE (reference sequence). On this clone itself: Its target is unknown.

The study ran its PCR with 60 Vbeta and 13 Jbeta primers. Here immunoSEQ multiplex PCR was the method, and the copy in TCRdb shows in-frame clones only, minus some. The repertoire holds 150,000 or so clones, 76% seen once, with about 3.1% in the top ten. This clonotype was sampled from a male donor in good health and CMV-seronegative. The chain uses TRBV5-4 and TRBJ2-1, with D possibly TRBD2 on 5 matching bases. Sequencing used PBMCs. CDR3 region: CASSLQVSVRVGEQFF. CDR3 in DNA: TGTGCCAGCAGCTTGCAGGTCAGCGTGAGGGTAGGTGAGCAGTTCTTC.